A single sample is the source of the 6 T cell receptor beta chains below, sequenced in a study of cytomegalovirus exposure and HLA in healthy donors. Some clones are missing from TCRdb's copy, which holds only in-frame ones; the method was immunoSEQ multiplex PCR. This table has about 220,000 clones, approximately 90% appearing once. Sequencing was done on a sample of PBMCs. The origin of the receptors is a woman aged 18 to 35 in good health and CMV-seronegative.

The J gene is TRBJ2-3, the V gene TRBV27; D gene uncertain. V lost 3 bases to trimming and J lost 5 bases, with 6 bases between them. Germline V gives CDR1 MNHEY, CDR2 SMNVEV (reference sequence). The CDR3 has 12 residues. This CDR3 reads CASSFSLDTQYF. The CDR3 nucleotides are TGTGCCAGCAGTTTCTCCCTAGATACGCAGTATTTT.

The chain joins TRBV5-5 to TRBJ1-1; 7 bases map to TRBD1. Trimming took 5 bases from V and 5 from J; bases not matched to a gene: 6. Germline loops: CDR1 SGHKS, CDR2 YYEKEE (reference sequence). The CDR3 length is 13 residues. The CDR3 nucleotides are TGTGCCAGCAGTCTGACAGGGCGGACTGAAGCTTTCTTT. Its translation: CASSLTGRTEAFF.

This clone showed up just once. The same CDR3 arises from other DNA sequences in this sample as well. For the CDR3, the DNA is TGTGCCAGCTCACCCGACAGGGGGAATCAGCCCCAGCATTTT. This translates into CASSPDRGNQPQHF. V usage is TRBV18 and J usage is TRBJ1-5; 9 bases agree with TRBD1. This CDR3 comprises 14 residues. Germline V lookup: CDR1 KGHSH, CDR2 LQKENI. J was trimmed by 4 bases and V by 3 bases; bases with no gene match: 1.

The chain links TRBV30 to TRBJ2-1; 11 positions match TRBD1. CDR1 and CDR2 from the germline V gene are GTSNPN and SVGIG (reference sequence). CDR3 length: 14 residues. The J segment lost 6 bases and the V segment lost 3 bases, leaving 4 bases of the junction unmatched. The CDR3 is CAWSRDRGINEQFF. The CDR3 region has the DNA TGTGCCTGGAGCCGGGACAGGGGGATCAATGAGCAGTTCTTC. The whole variable domain, filled in from reference TRBV30 and TRBJ2-1, reads SQTIHQWPATLVQPVGSPLSLECTVEGTSNPNLYWYRQAAGRGLQLLFYSVGIGQISSEVPQNLSASRPQDRQFILSSKKLLLSDSGFYLCAWSRDRGINEQFFGPGTRLTVL.

The CDR3 nucleotides read TGTGCCTGGAGTCCTCGCGGGGCGTACACCGGGGAGCTGTTTTTT. It translates to CAWSPRGAYTGELFF. The chain joins TRBV30 to TRBJ2-2; maybe TRBD2 (6 bases). The CDR3 length is 15 residues. V was pared by 2 bases and J by 3 bases, with 13 bases between. CDR1 and CDR2 from the germline V gene are GTSNPN and SVGIG (reference sequence).

This rearrangement joins TRBV6-1 to TRBJ2-5; 7 bases map to TRBD2. V dropped 4 bases and J dropped 1; count of bases not matched to a gene: 12. The CDR3 spans 17 residues. The germline gives CDR1 MNHNS, CDR2 SASEGT. The CDR3 nucleotides are TGTGCCAGCAGTGCGATGGACACTAGCGCACTCCAAGAGACCCAGTACTTC. Amino acid sequence: CASSAMDTSALQETQYF.